This T cell receptor (beta chain) was sequenced during a study of PD-1 blockade in mismatch repair-deficient tumors listed by TCRdb under 2017. Turning to the overall study: Between September 2013 and late 2016, 80 to 90 consecutive patients with eleven to twelve mismatch repair-deficient cancer types, all previously treated and progressing, were enrolled in the trial. Tumor-associated T cell clones were tracked in the peripheral blood of patients responding to PD-1 blockade by deep sequencing of TCR CDR3 regions. Overall study results and their limits: Clonal expansion was elicited by three of seven peptides, and 142 unique blood TCRs were yielded, about seven of which were also found in tumor; all positive peptides were derived from frameshift mutations. Clones residing in the tumor, which were often undetectable in blood before treatment, expanded quickly after pembrolizumab and then contracted, generally before radiologic responses.

From its cysteine to its phenylalanine, the CDR3 spans 12 amino acids. Kept here is only the CDR3 DNA, which spans 36 bases and is read in frame from base 1. V lost 0 bases and J lost 5 bases; the stretch between them is 4 bases long. In the germline V gene, CDR1 corresponds to SGDLS and CDR2 to YYNGEE. Concerning this clone: Its antigen remains undetermined. Base qualities are not recorded, but no much larger clone differs from it by a single base.

Explained via the paper, the time point label denotes: roughly 10-day in vitro stimulation with candidate neoantigen peptide 2. For every enrolled patient, mismatch repair deficiency was confirmed by either polymerase chain reaction or immunohistochemistry. TCR sequencing was carried out for three patients who responded to pembrolizumab therapy. Seven ELISpot-reactive candidate neoantigen peptides were each used in a roughly 10-day in vitro stimulation before TCR sequencing. A control culture without peptide was run identically and served as baseline for clone fold-change calculations. Pembrolizumab PD-1 blockade was prospectively tested in advanced mismatch repair-deficient cancers, regardless of tissue of origin, in the phase II trial. Library creation used the immunoSEQ multiplex PCR assay. Processing in the source paper ran as follows. Clones were defined as neoantigen-specific by significant expansion to the relevant peptide and no significant expansion to any other tested peptide. Sourced from immuneACCESS, this table was stored by TCRdb with only in-frame sequences that have V and J called. A share of the clones is absent; for the studies checked, an unresolved V gene accounts for under half, and the remainder has no known explanation. The D gene and trimming were derived from the DNA, and the V and J assignments and clone size from that table. The sample yields more than 9,500 clones; roughly 86% were counted once. The ten biggest clones cover roughly a fifth of the sample.

This TCR derives from an adult with mismatch repair-deficient cancer. Here the sequenced sample was cells cultured in vitro, taken from a patient treated with pembrolizumab. The chain was built from TRBV9 and TRBJ2-3; the D segment cannot be called with confidence. The CDR3 reads CASSVGQDTQYF. The DNA sequence reads TGTGCCAGCAGCGTAGGGCAAGATACGCAGTATTTT.